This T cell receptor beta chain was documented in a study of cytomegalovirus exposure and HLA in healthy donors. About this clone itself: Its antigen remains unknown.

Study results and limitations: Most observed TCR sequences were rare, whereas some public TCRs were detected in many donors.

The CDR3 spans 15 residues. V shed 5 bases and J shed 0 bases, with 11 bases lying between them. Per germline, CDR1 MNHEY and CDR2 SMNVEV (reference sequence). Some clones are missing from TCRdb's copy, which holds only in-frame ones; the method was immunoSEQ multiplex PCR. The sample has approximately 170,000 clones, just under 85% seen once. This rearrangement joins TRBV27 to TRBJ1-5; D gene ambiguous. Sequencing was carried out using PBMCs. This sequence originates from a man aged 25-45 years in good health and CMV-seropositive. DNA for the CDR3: TGTGCCAGCAGTCCCAAAATACTTAGCAATCAGCCCCAGCATTTT. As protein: CASSPKILSNQPQHF.